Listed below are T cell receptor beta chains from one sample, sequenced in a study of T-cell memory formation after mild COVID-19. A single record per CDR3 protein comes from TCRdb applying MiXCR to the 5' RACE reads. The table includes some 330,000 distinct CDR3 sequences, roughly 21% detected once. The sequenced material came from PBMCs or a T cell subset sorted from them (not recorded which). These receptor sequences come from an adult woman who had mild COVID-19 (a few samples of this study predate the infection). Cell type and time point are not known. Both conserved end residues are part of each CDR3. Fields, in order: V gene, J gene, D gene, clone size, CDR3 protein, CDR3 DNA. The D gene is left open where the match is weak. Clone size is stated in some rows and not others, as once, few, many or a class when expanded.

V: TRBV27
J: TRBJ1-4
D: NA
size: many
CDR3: CASRPTGDMGKLFF
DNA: TGTGCCAGCAGACCGACCGGGGATATGGGAAAACTGTTTTTT

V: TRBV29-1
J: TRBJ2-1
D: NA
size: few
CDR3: CSVDPTRGNEQFF
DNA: TGCAGCGTTGACCCGACACGAGGGAATGAGCAGTTCTTC

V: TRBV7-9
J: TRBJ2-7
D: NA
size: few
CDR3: CASSLAGGGSEQYF
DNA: TGTGCCAGCAGCTTAGCCGGAGGGGGAAGCGAGCAGTACTTC

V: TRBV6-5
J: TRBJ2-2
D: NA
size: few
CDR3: CASSYGPGAGELFF
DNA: TGTGCCAGCAGTTACGGTCCGGGAGCCGGGGAGCTGTTTTTT

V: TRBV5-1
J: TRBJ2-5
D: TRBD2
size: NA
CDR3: CASSPLAGSKETQYF
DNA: TGCGCCAGCAGCCCCTTAGCGGGGTCAAAAGAGACCCAGTACTTC

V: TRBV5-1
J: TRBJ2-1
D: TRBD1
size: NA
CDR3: CASSPDRGPGNEQFF
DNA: TGCGCCAGCAGCCCCGACAGGGGGCCGGGCAATGAGCAGTTCTTC

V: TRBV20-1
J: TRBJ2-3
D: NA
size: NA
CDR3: CSATPRATLADTQYF
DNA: TGCAGTGCTACCCCGAGGGCGACCCTTGCAGATACGCAGTATTTT

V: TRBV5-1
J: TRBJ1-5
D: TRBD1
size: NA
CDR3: CASSLQGQGNQPQHF
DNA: TGCGCCAGCAGCTTGCAGGGACAGGGGAATCAGCCCCAGCATTTT

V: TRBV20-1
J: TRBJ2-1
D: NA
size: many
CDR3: CSASDQRTDYNEQFF
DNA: TGCAGTGCTAGCGATCAAAGGACGGACTACAATGAGCAGTTCTTC

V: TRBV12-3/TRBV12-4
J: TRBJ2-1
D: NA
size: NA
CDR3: CASSQRGSYNEQFF
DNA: TGTGCCAGCAGTCAGAGGGGTTCCTACAATGAGCAGTTCTTC

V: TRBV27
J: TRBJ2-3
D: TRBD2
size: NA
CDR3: CASSLSPTLAGMDTQYF
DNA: TGTGCCAGCAGTTTGTCCCCGACTCTAGCGGGGATGGATACGCAGTATTTT

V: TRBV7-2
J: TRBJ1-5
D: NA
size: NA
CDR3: CASSYDSDKGQPQHF
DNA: TGTGCCAGCAGCTACGATTCGGATAAGGGTCAGCCCCAGCATTTT

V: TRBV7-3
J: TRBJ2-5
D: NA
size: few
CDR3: CASSLEVQLRPKTQYF
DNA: TGTGCCAGCAGCTTAGAGGTACAGCTACGTCCCAAGACCCAGTACTTC

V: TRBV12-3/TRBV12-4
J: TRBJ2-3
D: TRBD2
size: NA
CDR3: CASSPGTSGIEGHTQYF
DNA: TGTGCCAGCAGCCCCGGGACTAGCGGGATTGAGGGTCATACGCAGTATTTT

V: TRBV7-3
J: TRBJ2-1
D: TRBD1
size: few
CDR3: CASSVTGTASNEQFF
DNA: TGTGCCAGCAGCGTCACCGGGACAGCGAGCAATGAGCAGTTCTTC

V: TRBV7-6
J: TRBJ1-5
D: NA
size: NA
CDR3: CASSQGRKEPQHF
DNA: TGTGCCAGCAGCCAAGGGCGGAAGGAGCCCCAGCATTTT

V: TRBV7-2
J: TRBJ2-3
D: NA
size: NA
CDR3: CASSPKSNTGDTQYF
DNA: TGTGCCAGCAGCCCGAAGTCGAACACTGGAGATACGCAGTATTTT

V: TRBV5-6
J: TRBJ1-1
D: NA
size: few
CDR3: CASSFAPVRTEAFF
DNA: TGTGCCAGCAGCTTCGCCCCGGTGCGCACTGAAGCTTTCTTT

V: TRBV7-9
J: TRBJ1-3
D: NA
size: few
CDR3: CASSSGANSGNTIYF
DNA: TGTGCCAGCAGCTCGGGAGCGAACTCTGGAAACACCATATATTTT

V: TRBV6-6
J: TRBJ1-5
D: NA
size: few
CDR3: CASSYEVYQPQHF
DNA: TGTGCCAGCAGTTACGAGGTCTATCAGCCCCAGCATTTT

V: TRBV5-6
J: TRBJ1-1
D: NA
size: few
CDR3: CASTGNRRLNTEAFF
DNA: TGTGCCAGTACAGGTAACCGACGATTGAACACTGAAGCTTTCTTT

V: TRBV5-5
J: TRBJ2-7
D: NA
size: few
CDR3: CASSLVGGGRYEQYF
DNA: TGTGCCAGCAGCCTCGTAGGGGGGGGACGATACGAGCAGTACTTC

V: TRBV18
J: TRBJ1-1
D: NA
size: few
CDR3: CASTRQKNTEAFF
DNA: TGTGCCAGCACCCGACAGAAGAACACTGAAGCTTTCTTT

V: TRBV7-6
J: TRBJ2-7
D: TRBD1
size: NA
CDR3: CASSLEVRDRDNEQYF
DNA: TGTGCCAGCAGCTTAGAAGTGAGGGACAGGGACAACGAGCAGTACTTC

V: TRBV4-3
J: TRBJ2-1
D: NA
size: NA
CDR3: CASSQDQGAPSSYNEQFF
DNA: TGCGCCAGCAGCCAAGATCAGGGCGCCCCCAGTTCCTACAATGAGCAGTTCTTC

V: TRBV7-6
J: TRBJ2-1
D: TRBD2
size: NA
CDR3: CASSFELAGDHNEQFF
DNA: TGTGCCAGCAGCTTCGAACTAGCGGGGGACCACAATGAGCAGTTCTTC

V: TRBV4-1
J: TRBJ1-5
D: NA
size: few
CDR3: CASSPYREGWQPQHF
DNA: TGCGCCAGCAGCCCCTACAGGGAAGGTTGGCAGCCCCAGCATTTT

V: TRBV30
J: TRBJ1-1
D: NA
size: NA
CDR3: CAWTRGSEAFF
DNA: TGTGCCTGGACGCGAGGGAGTGAAGCTTTCTTT

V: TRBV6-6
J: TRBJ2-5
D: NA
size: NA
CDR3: CASSYSSGQETQYF
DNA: TGTGCCAGCAGTTACTCAAGCGGGCAAGAGACCCAGTACTTC

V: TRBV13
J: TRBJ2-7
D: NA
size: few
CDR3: CASSPSQGGEQYF
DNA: TGTGCCAGCAGCCCTTCCCAGGGGGGCGAGCAGTACTTC

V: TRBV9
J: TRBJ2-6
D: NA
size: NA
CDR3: CASSVPASGANVLTF
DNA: TGTGCCAGCAGCGTCCCGGCTTCTGGGGCCAACGTCCTGACTTTC

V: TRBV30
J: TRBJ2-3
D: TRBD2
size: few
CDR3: CAAGDSPITDTQYF
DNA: TGTGCCGCGGGGGATTCCCCCATCACAGATACGCAGTATTTT

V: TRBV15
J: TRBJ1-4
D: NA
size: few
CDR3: CATSRVGVPNEKLFF
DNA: TGTGCCACCAGCAGAGTCGGGGTCCCTAATGAAAAACTGTTTTTT

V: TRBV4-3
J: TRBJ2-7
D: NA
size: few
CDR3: CASSLGPSAWQYF
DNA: TGCGCCAGCAGCCTGGGGCCCTCCGCGTGGCAGTACTTC

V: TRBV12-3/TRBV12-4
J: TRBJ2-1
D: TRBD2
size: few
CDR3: CASRSSGSSYNEQFF
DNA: TGTGCCAGCAGATCTAGCGGGAGCTCGTACAATGAGCAGTTCTTC

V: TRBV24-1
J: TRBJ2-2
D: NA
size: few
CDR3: CATSDLVNTGELFF
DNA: TGTGCCACCAGTGATTTGGTTAACACCGGGGAGCTGTTTTTT

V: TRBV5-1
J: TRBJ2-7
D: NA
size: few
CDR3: CASSPDLGRQTYEQYF
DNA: TGCGCCAGCAGCCCCGACTTGGGCAGACAAACCTACGAGCAGTACTTC

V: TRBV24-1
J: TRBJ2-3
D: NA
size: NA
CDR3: CATSDSRGAPDTQYF
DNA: TGTGCCACCAGTGATTCTCGGGGGGCCCCAGATACGCAGTATTTT

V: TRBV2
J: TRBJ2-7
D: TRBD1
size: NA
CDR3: CAASGQGTYEQYF
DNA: TGTGCCGCCTCGGGACAGGGCACCTACGAGCAGTACTTC

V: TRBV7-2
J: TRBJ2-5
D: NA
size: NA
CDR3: CASSFRSRQETQYF
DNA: TGTGCCAGCAGCTTTCGGAGCAGACAAGAGACCCAGTACTTC

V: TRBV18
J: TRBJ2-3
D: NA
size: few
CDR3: CASSPQGRPSTDTQYF
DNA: TGTGCCAGCTCACCACAAGGCAGACCTAGCACAGATACGCAGTATTTT

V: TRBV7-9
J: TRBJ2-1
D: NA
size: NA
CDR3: CASSLKEGYIAVSYNEQFF
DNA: TGTGCCAGCAGCTTAAAGGAAGGGTATATCGCAGTTTCCTACAATGAGCAGTTCTTC

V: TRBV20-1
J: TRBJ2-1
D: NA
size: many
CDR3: CSARELGHEQFF
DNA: TGCAGTGCTAGGGAGTTGGGTCATGAGCAGTTCTTC

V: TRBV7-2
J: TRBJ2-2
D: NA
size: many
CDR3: CASSLQRRGTGELFF
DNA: TGTGCCAGCAGCCTCCAGCGGAGGGGCACCGGGGAGCTGTTTTTT

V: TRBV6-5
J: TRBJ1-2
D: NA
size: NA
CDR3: CASSYSPNLGPGYTF
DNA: TGTGCCAGCAGTTACTCTCCTAACTTGGGGCCGGGCTACACCTTC

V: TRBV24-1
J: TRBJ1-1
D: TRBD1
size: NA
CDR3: CATSDLGYRDRGRVTEAFF
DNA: TGTGCCACCAGTGATTTGGGGTACCGGGACAGGGGAAGGGTCACTGAAGCTTTCTTT

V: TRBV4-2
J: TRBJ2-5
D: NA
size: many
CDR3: CASSQELAAQETQYF
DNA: TGTGCCAGCAGCCAAGAACTAGCAGCTCAAGAGACCCAGTACTTC

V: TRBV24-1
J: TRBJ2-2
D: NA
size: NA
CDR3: CATSDLPQAGNFGELFF
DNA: TGTGCCACCAGTGATTTGCCTCAGGCAGGGAATTTCGGGGAGCTGTTTTTT

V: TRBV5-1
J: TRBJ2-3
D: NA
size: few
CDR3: CASSLTGKSTDTQYF
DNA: TGCGCCAGCAGCTTAACGGGCAAGAGCACAGATACGCAGTATTTT

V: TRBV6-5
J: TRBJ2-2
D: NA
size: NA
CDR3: CASSWDRKGTGELFF
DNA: TGTGCCAGCAGTTGGGACCGCAAGGGCACCGGGGAGCTGTTTTTT

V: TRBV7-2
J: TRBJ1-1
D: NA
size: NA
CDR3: CASSLGGPGRYTEAFF
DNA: TGTGCCAGCAGCTTAGGGGGGCCAGGGAGGTACACTGAAGCTTTCTTT

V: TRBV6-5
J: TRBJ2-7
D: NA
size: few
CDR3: CATHRGGTSYEQYF
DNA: TGTGCCACCCACAGAGGGGGGACCTCCTACGAGCAGTACTTC

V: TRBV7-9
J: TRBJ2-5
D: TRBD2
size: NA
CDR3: CASSLRASGRGGETQYF
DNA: TGTGCCAGCAGCTTACGGGCTAGCGGGAGAGGGGGAGAGACCCAGTACTTC